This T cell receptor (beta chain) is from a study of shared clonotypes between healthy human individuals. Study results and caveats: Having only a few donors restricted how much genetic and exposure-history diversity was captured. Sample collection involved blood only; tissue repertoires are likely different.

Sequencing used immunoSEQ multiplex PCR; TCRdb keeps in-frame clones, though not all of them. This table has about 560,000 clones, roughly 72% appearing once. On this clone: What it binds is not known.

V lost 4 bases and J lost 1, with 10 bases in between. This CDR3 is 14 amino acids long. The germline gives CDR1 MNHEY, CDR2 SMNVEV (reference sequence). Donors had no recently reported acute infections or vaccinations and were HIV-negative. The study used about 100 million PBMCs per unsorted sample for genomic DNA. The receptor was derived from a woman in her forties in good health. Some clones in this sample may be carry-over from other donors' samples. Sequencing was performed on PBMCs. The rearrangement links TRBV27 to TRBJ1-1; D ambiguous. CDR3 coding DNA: TGTGCCAGCAGTTCCCCCACAGAGAACACTGAAGCTTTCTTT. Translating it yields CASSSPTENTEAFF.